Below, one T cell receptor beta chain is given with its context. This entry is derived from a study of regulatory T cells in long-lasting Graves disease. Relying on iRepertoire HTBI primers and Arm-PCR of CDR3 regions, the team built TCR beta libraries. MiXCR, run by TCRdb on the multiplex PCR reads, gives a single entry per CDR3 protein. The repertoire holds some 330,000 distinct CDR3 sequences, with 10% to 15% as singletons. Time point described: newly diagnosed GD, antithyroid drugs for less than 3 months. The TCR library was prepared using RNA isolated from PBMCs. Trimming shortened V by 3 bases and J by 2 bases, and 7 bases separated the two germline ends. Per germline, CDR1 MNHEY and CDR2 SVGEGT. This CDR3 spans 13 amino acids. This sample was also put to use in a study of T cells in Graves' hyperthyroidism and ophthalmopathy. From that paper: HTBI primers were used for first-round RT-PCR of the TCR CDR3. Researchers found most expanded thyroid clonotypes above 0.001 in blood as well.

The receptor comes from a woman aged 18-29 years with Graves disease. This specimen was peripheral blood mononuclear cells (PBMCs), taken at new diagnosis, from a patient treated with antithyroid drugs. The rearrangement uses TRBV6-2 or TRBV6-3 and TRBJ1-2; D ambiguous. CDR3 nucleotide sequence: TGTGCCAGCAGTTATATAGACAACTATGGCTACACCTTC. Translation: CASSYIDNYGYTF.